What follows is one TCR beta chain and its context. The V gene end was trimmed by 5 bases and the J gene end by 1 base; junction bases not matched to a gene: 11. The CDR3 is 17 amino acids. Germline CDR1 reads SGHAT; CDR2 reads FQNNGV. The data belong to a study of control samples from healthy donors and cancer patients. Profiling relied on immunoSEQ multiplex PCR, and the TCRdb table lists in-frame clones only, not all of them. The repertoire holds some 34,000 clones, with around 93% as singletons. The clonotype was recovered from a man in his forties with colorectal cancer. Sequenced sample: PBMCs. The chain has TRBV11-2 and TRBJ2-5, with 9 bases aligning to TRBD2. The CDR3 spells CASSVGGLAGPQETQYF. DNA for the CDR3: TGTGCCAGCAGCGTCGGAGGGCTAGCGGGGCCCCAAGAGACCCAGTACTTC.